These 9 T cell receptor beta chains came from one sample sequenced in a study of memory CD4+ T cells and cytomegalovirus serostatus. The sort gate was single viable CD3+CD4+CD8-CD45RO+ cells for memory CD4+ T cells. Sequencing was performed with immunoSEQ multiplex PCR; in TCRdb, only in-frame clones are kept and a portion is missing. The sample has tens of thousands of clones, over 60% seen once. Sample: memory CD4+ T cells from blood. The receptors were sampled from an adult in good health and CMV-seronegative.

This clone was detected once. V and J are TRBV7-2 and TRBJ2-7, with a weak D call TRBD2 (7 bases). V lost 5 bases and J 7 bases, leaving 18 bases between the germline ends. Looked up from germline, CDR1 is SGHTA and CDR2 is FQGNSA. The CDR3 spans 14 residues. The CDR3 here is CASSLGGAGEEQYF. The CDR3 nucleotides read TGTGCCAGCAGCCTGGGGGGGGCAGGAGAGGAGCAGTACTTC.

The rearrangement joins TRBV19 to TRBJ2-3, with TRBD2 as a possible D gene (6 bases). The germline V gene encodes CDR1 LNHDA and CDR2 SQIVND (reference sequence). This CDR3 is built from 16 residues. The V and J ends lost 6 bases and 0 bases respectively, with 16 bases between them. CDR3 loop: CASRRRAYTSTDTQYF. CDR3 sequence (DNA): TGTGCCAGTAGGAGGAGGGCCTACACTAGCACAGATACGCAGTATTTT.

The chain links TRBV7-4 to TRBJ2-1; 8 bases align to TRBD2. With 6 bases clipped from V and 8 bases from J, the junction kept 12 bases outside the gene matches. The CDR3 is 15 residues long. Germline V lookup: CDR1 SGHVT, CDR2 SQSDAQ. CDR3: CASSLEREKGDEQFF. The CDR3 coding sequence is TGTGCCAGCAGTCTCGAGCGGGAGAAGGGCGATGAGCAGTTCTTC.

In its sample, this clone ranks as medium-sized. V is TRBV6-1 and J is TRBJ1-4; D is perhaps TRBD1 (5 bases). The CDR3 is made up of 11 amino acids. The germline gives CDR1 MNHNS, CDR2 SASEGT. The V end was cut by 7 bases, the J end by 6 bases, with 6 bases between. CDR3 bases: TGTGCCAGCACCAGGGATGAAAAACTGTTTTTT. Translation: CASTRDEKLFF.

The chain couples TRBV4-3 to TRBJ2-1; 8 bases align to TRBD2. CDR1 LGHNA and CDR2 YSLEER come from the germline V gene. Trimming at V came to 3 bases and at J to 6 bases, leaving 13 bases not matched to a gene. This CDR3 is 17 amino acids long. CDR3 region: CASSHTEAGAFSNEQFF. The CDR3 nucleotides read TGCGCCAGCAGCCATACGGAAGCGGGAGCCTTCAGCAATGAGCAGTTCTTC.

The gene calls are TRBV29-1 and TRBJ2-3, with 11 bases lining up with TRBD2. The CDR3 length is 15 residues. In germline, CDR1 is SQVTM, CDR2 ANQGSEA. V shed 4 bases, J shed 3 bases, and the junction held 6 bases outside the gene matches. In DNA, the CDR3 is TGCAGCGTTGTAGTAGCGGGAGGGCCAACAGATACGCAGTATTTT. It specifies CSVVVAGGPTDTQYF.

This clone has just a few counts. In the same sample, other DNA sequences code for this CDR3. This chain links TRBV7-3 with TRBJ2-7, with D uncertain. This CDR3 has 14 amino acids. CDR1 SGHTA and CDR2 FQGTGA come from the germline V gene. V lost 1 base and J 2 bases, leaving 9 bases between the germline ends. CDR3 coding DNA: TGTGCCAGCAGCTTAATGCTGGGCCCCTACGAGCAGTACTTC. Protein product: CASSLMLGPYEQYF.

This clone appeared a few times. The chain links TRBV5-3 to TRBJ1-3; D gene uncertain. TRBV5-3 is designated an ORF whose function remains uncertain. There are 18 residues in the CDR3. Trimming pared 0 bases from V and 0 bases from J, leaving 16 bases between. Written as DNA, the CDR3 is TGTGCCAGAAGCTTGGTTCGGCAGGAGTTAGCCTCTGGAAACACCATATATTTT. Protein sequence: CARSLVRQELASGNTIYF.

The gene calls are TRBV5-1 and TRBJ1-1; 10 nucleotides agree with TRBD1. Germline CDR1 reads SGHRS; CDR2 reads YFSETQ. The CDR3 covers 16 residues. The V segment lost 1 base and the J segment 2 bases; nucleotides outside the gene matches: 5. The CDR3 region is CASSLYGTGANTEAFF. Written as DNA, the CDR3 is TGCGCCAGCAGCTTGTACGGGACAGGGGCAAACACTGAAGCTTTCTTT.